The clone carrying this TCR beta chain was picked up many times. The sample is drawn from a study of Graves' ophthalmopathy and Graves' hyperthyroidism. The wider study: There was a collection of peripheral blood at initial diagnosis, before any treatment.

CDR1 and CDR2 from the germline V gene are ENHRY and SYGVKD. Losses at the gene ends were 6 bases for V and 4 bases for J; bases not matched to a gene: 2. The CDR3 is 14 residues long. From RNA, the CDR3 regions of TCR beta chains were amplified and sequenced. HTBI-primed RT-PCR formed the first round, and a multiplex PCR formed the second. Each CDR3 protein is one row after TCRdb ran MiXCR on the multiplex PCR reads. The sample yields 620,000 or so distinct CDR3 sequences, about 20% seen once. Calling hyperthyroidism stable required that no ophthalmopathy show up within 18 months of follow-up. Enrolled hyperthyroidism patients had a new diagnosis, a duration under 2 months, and an age of 18 to 65. A volume of over 9 ml of fresh peripheral blood supplied the PBMCs.

This receptor was obtained from a young woman with stable Graves' hyperthyroidism. Some clones in this sample may be carry-over from other donors' samples. The chain couples TRBV10-3 to TRBJ1-5, with 11 bases lining up with TRBD1. The material sequenced was peripheral blood. The CDR3 nucleotides are TGTGCCATCAGGGGACAGGGGGGTAATCAGCCCCAGCATTTT. It yields the protein CAIRGQGGNQPQHF.